These 4 T cell receptor beta chains were sequenced from one sample in a study of shared clonotypes between healthy human individuals. This table comes from immunoSEQ multiplex PCR, and its TCRdb copy is limited to in-frame clones, with some not included. This sample has some 2 million clones, with around 95% found just once. Sequencing was done on a sample of naive CD4+ T cells sorted from blood. As for subset: CD45RA+ positively selected. These receptors were taken from a man younger than 30 in good health.

This clone was picked up one time. V and J are TRBV6-6 and TRBJ1-6, with D unclear. Germline V lookup: CDR1 MNHNY, CDR2 SVGAGI (reference sequence). CDR3 size: 16 residues. V gave up 2 bases and J gave up 0 bases, with 8 bases separating them. CDR3 coding DNA: TGTGCCAGCAGTTACACGGCGGGCTCCTATAATTCACCCCTCCACTTT. This sequence encodes CASSYTAGSYNSPLHF.

V gene TRBV28 combines with J gene TRBJ2-1, with TRBD1 as a possible D gene (6 bases). From germline, CDR1 is MDHEN and CDR2 SYDVKM. The CDR3 runs 14 residues. Trimming stripped 8 bases from V and 0 bases from J, with 11 bases between. CDR3 in amino acids: CASAATGSYNEQFF. The CDR3 nucleotides read TGTGCCAGCGCTGCGACAGGCTCCTACAATGAGCAGTTCTTC.

This rearrangement joins TRBV15 to TRBJ1-4; D unclear. With 7 bases removed from V and 7 bases from J, the gap between germline ends came to 16 bases. Germline CDR1 is LNHNV and CDR2 is YYDKDF (reference sequence). The CDR3 has 14 amino acids. DNA of the CDR3: TGTGCCACCACCGAGACTTGGGCCCGTGAAAAACTGTTTTTT. Protein: CATTETWAREKLFF.

The J gene is TRBJ1-2, the V gene TRBV7-2, with D uncertain. The CDR3 is made up of 15 amino acids. The ends were cut back, 4 bases at V and 5 bases at J, with 17 bases in the middle. From germline, CDR1 is SGHTA and CDR2 FQGNSA. CDR3 protein: CASSSTKGFWYGYTF. The CDR3 DNA is TGTGCCAGCAGCTCTACGAAGGGCTTTTGGTATGGCTACACCTTC.